This TCR beta chain was recorded in a study of blood T cell repertoires in COVID-19. For the study at large: Specimens from acute and convalescent COVID-19 originated in the United States, Italy and Spain. T cells, B-cell-depleted T cells, or PBMCs supplied cDNA or gDNA.

Per the original data handling: Estimated nucleated cell counts came from reference gene primer amplification. The method was immunoSEQ multiplex PCR; TCRdb's version includes in-frame clones alone and lacks a portion of them. D and trimming were read from the DNA, whereas the V and J calls and clone size are those reported in that table. Among fewer than 25,000 clones listed, about nine tenths were seen once. The V gene's germline CDR1 is MDHEN and CDR2 SYDVKM. Deletions cut 4 bases from V and 3 bases from J, with 22 bases between. The CDR3 is 17 residues long. This sequence originates from a human donor in a cohort sampled during active COVID-19. The donor label of this sample is uncertain. The material sequenced was peripheral blood. The rearrangement links TRBV28 to TRBJ2-7, with D maybe TRBD1 (6 bases). The CDR3 here is CASSWLQGFGPLYEQYF. DNA for the CDR3: TGTGCCAGCAGTTGGCTACAGGGATTTGGGCCCCTCTACGAGCAGTACTTC.